The clone carrying this TCR beta chain was detected many times. Its antigen is currently unknown. These data are taken from a study of T cells after yellow fever vaccination. Study conclusions and caveats: In FACS-sorted repertoires, abundant clonotypes from the bulk population could appear as contaminants. Post-booster repertoires contained most primary-vaccination clones again (about 95% CD4, 88% CD8).

The CDR3 covers 15 residues. V lost 7 bases to trimming and J lost 6 bases, with 22 bases between them. Production of TCR cDNA was by 5'RACE template switching, which also added a universal primer site and UMIs. TCRdb processed the 5' RACE reads anew with MiXCR; each CDR3 protein has one entry. This table has 110,000 to 150,000 distinct CDR3 sequences, 6.6% appearing once. The sequence derives from a young man who received the YFV17D yellow fever vaccine. J is TRBJ2-7 and V is TRBV12-3 or TRBV12-4, with D perhaps matching TRBD2 (5 bases). Specimen: CD4+ T cells sorted from PBMCs, collected 10 days after the yellow fever booster vaccination. In DNA form, the CDR3 reads TGTGCCAGCAAGGGATCGGGTCAGACTATGGGCGAGCAGTACTTC. Residues: CASKGSGQTMGEQYF.